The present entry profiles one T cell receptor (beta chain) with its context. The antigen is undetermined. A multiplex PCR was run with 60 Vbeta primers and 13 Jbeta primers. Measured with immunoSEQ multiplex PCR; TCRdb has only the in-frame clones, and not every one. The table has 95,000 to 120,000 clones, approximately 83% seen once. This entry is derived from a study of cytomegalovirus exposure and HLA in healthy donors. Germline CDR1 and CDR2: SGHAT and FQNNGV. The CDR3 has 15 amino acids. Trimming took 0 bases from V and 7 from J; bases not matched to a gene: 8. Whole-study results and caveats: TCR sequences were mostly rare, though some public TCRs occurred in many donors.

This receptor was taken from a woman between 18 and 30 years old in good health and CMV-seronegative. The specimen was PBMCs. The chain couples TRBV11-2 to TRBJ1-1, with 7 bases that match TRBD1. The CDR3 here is CASSLEGGKFSEAFF. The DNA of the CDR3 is TGTGCCAGCAGCTTAGAAGGGGGCAAGTTTAGTGAAGCTTTCTTT.